Following are 17 T cell receptor beta chains from one sample sequenced in a study of T cells in Graves' hyperthyroidism and ophthalmopathy (dated by TCRdb to the late 2010s). Libraries were made using multiplex PCR. This sample was sequenced with an Illumina HiSeq 2000. TCR beta CDR3 regions were amplified from RNA transcripts. The TCR CDR3 was subjected to a first round of RT-PCR using the HTBI primer set and the Qiagen OneStep RT-PCR kit. TCRdb trimmed public reads at Q25 via fastp, called clones via MiXCR and kept in-frame beta chains. CDR3 protein duplicates are merged, each entry listing the most common genes and DNA. The sample includes over 450,000 distinct CDR3 sequences, with about 15% observed a single time. The ten top clones hold about 16% of the sample. Sequenced: blood. Receptors originate from a young woman with Graves' ophthalmopathy.

This chain uses TRBV7-6 with TRBJ2-1; D not certain. Germline V gene sequence: CDR1 SGHVS, CDR2 FNYEAQ. This CDR3 has 13 amino acids. V lost 2 bases to trimming and J lost 10 bases, with 12 bases between them. CDR3 nucleotide sequence: TGTGCCAGCAGCTTAACTTTAACCGAAGAGCAGTTCTTC. This encodes CASSLTLTEEQFF.

Ten or more counts support this clonotype. The chain carries TRBV11-2 and TRBJ2-1, with 10 bases that match TRBD2. After removal of 5 bases from V and 6 bases from J, the junction contained 13 bases not matched to a gene. Germline CDR1 is SGHAT and CDR2 is FQNNGV. The CDR3 has 17 residues. Written as DNA, the CDR3 is TGTGCCAGCAGCCTCGGGGCTAGCGGGAGAATTATCAATGAGCAGTTCTTC. Amino acids: CASSLGASGRIINEQFF.

This clonotype showed up many times. This chain connects TRBV28 to TRBJ2-1, with no clear D. V was trimmed by 5 bases and J by 5 bases, leaving 16 bases between them. The CDR3 runs 15 residues. The V gene's germline CDR1 is MDHEN and CDR2 SYDVKM. The CDR3 region has the DNA TGTGCCAGCAGTCCCCCTTCCGTGAGCCACAATGAGCAGTTCTTC. This sequence encodes CASSPPSVSHNEQFF. The full variable domain, rest sourced from reference TRBV28 and TRBJ2-1, is DVKVTQSSRYLVKRTGEKVFLECVQDMDHENMFWYRQDPGLGLRLIYFSYDVKMKEKGDIPEGYSVSREKKERFSLILESASTNQTSMYLCASSPPSVSHNEQFFGPGTRLTVL.

This clonotype was counted between two and nine times. This rearrangement joins TRBV11-2 to TRBJ1-4; D remains unclear. Germline values: CDR1 SGHAT, CDR2 FQNNGV. Trimming removed 0 bases from V and 6 bases from J, with 14 bases in between. The CDR3 is made up of 16 amino acids. The CDR3 DNA sequence: TGTGCCAGCAGCTTAGATTCAGCAGGTCGGGATGAAAAACTGTTTTTT. The encoded protein is CASSLDSAGRDEKLFF.

The chain's CDR3 is CSARGRQPQHF. The CDR3 DNA sequence: TGCAGTGCTAGAGGGCGTCAGCCCCAGCATTTT. The chain uses TRBV20-1 and TRBJ1-5; D unresolved. With 1 base removed from V and 6 bases from J, the gap between germline ends came to 4 bases. The CDR3 is made up of 11 amino acids. The germline CDR1 and CDR2 sequences are DFQATT and SNEGSKA (reference sequence).

The J gene is TRBJ2-1, the V gene TRBV9; possibly TRBD2 for D (6 bases). CDR1 and CDR2 from the germline V gene are SGDLS and YYNGEE. The length of the CDR3 is 12 residues. V was trimmed by 0 bases and J by 10 bases, leaving 8 bases between them. The CDR3 DNA sequence: TGTGCCAGCAGCGTAGGGGGGGTAGAGCAGTTCTTC. Its translation: CASSVGGVEQFF.

V and J are TRBV5-1 and TRBJ2-7; TRBD1 matches 7 bases. Germline V gene sequence: CDR1 SGHRS, CDR2 YFSETQ. Trimming at V came to 4 bases and at J to 4 bases, leaving 8 bases not matched to a gene. The CDR3 covers 14 residues. CDR3 DNA: TGCGCCAGCAGCGTCCGGGACAGACCTTACGAGCAGTACTTC. This gives the protein CASSVRDRPYEQYF.

The sample holds many counts of this clonotype. The rearrangement joins TRBV19 to TRBJ1-1; maybe TRBD1 (5 bases). CDR1 is LNHDA and CDR2 is SQIVND in the germline V gene (reference sequence). V was shortened by 4 bases and J by 0 bases, with 15 bases between the two germline ends. This CDR3 has 16 residues. This chain's CDR3 is CASSTGMGGMNTEAFF. CDR3 DNA sequence: TGTGCCAGTAGTACGGGAATGGGGGGTATGAACACTGAAGCTTTCTTT.

This clonotype has ten or more counts. The V call is TRBV20-1, the J call TRBJ2-3; D is unresolved. This CDR3 comprises 14 residues. Germline V gene sequence: CDR1 DFQATT, CDR2 SNEGSKA (reference sequence). CDR3 nucleotides: TGCTCCCTCCAGCCAAACCCAATGGCAGATACGCAGTATTTT. Amino acids: CSLQPNPMADTQYF.

This sequence joins TRBV28 and TRBJ2-5; 8 bases line up with TRBD2. The CDR3 has 15 amino acids. Germline lookup yields CDR1 MDHEN and CDR2 SYDVKM. V was pared by 3 bases and J by 6 bases, with 9 bases of the junction left unmatched. The CDR3 bases are TGTGCCAGCAGTTTTATCGGGGGGGCCGGTAAGACCCAGTACTTC. It yields the protein CASSFIGGAGKTQYF.

This clonotype was seen ten or more times. The rearrangement uses TRBV30 and TRBJ2-7, with TRBD1 matching 7 bases. This CDR3 spans 11 amino acids. The germline V gene encodes CDR1 GTSNPN and CDR2 SVGIG (reference sequence). CDR3 sequence reads: CALTGSGEQYF. The CDR3 nucleotides are TGTGCTTTGACAGGGTCGGGCGAGCAGTACTTC.

There are a few counts of this clonotype. V usage is TRBV2 and J usage is TRBJ2-1, with 9 bases that match TRBD2. The CDR3 contains 17 residues. CDR1 and CDR2 (germline): SNHLY, FYNNEI. V lost 3 bases to trimming and J lost 4 bases; unmatched junction nucleotides: 10. The CDR3 nucleotides are TGTGCCAGCAGTGACCCGGCTAGCGGGATTGGGTACAATGAGCAGTTCTTC. Protein: CASSDPASGIGYNEQFF. The full variable domain, with the rest looked up from reference TRBV2 and TRBJ2-1, is EPEVTQTPSHQVTQMGQEVILRCVPISNHLYFYWYRQILGQKVEFLVSFYNNEISEKSEIFDDQFSVERPDGSNFTLKIRSTKLEDSAMYFCASSDPASGIGYNEQFFGPGTRLTVL.

This clonotype was picked up many times. The chain links TRBV11-2 to TRBJ1-2; a weak D match, TRBD1 (5 bases). V was clipped by 7 bases and J by 8 bases, with 20 bases between them. Germline V gene data show CDR1 as SGHAT and CDR2 as FQNNGV. The CDR3 is made up of 14 amino acids. CDR3 region: CASNRPGGIGGYTF. CDR3 in DNA: TGTGCCAGCAACCGACCCGGGGGGATTGGAGGCTACACCTTC.

Points on this clonotype: At one end the junction does not follow the germline gene, possibly because of a read error. V gene TRBV7-2 combines with J gene TRBJ2-5, with 8 bases aligning to TRBD2. The germline V gene encodes CDR1 SGHTA and CDR2 FQGNSA. The CDR3 runs to 14 residues. CDR3 loop: CASGLARGSSGYNF. Written as DNA, the CDR3 is TGTGCCAGCGGCTTAGCGCGAGGCTCTAGCGGGTATAACTTC. Filled out from reference TRBV7-2 and TRBJ2-5, the complete variable domain reads GAGVSQSPSNKVTEKGKDVELRCDPISGHTALYWYRQSLGQGLEFLIYFQGNSAPDKSGLPSDRFSAERTGGSVSTLTIQRTQQEDSAVYLCASGLARGSSGYNFGPGTRLLVL.

This clonotype was found many times. The V call is TRBV11-2, the J call TRBJ2-2; TRBD1 is a possible D gene (6 bases). From germline, CDR1 is SGHAT and CDR2 FQNNGV. This CDR3 comprises 17 residues. The ends were cut back, 5 bases at V and 6 bases at J, with 22 bases in the middle. CDR3 region: CASSSRQALFKAGELFF. The CDR3 DNA is TGTGCCAGCAGCAGCCGACAGGCATTATTTAAGGCCGGGGAGCTGTTTTTT.

This clonotype was picked up many times. The V gene is TRBV28, the J gene TRBJ2-7; TRBD1 might be the D (6 bases). V lost 5 bases and J 6 bases, leaving 17 bases between the germline ends. This CDR3 is 14 amino acids long. Per the germline V gene, CDR1 is MDHEN and CDR2 is SYDVKM. In nucleotides, the CDR3 is TGTGCCAGCAGTGTACAGGGAAGTCCAGCCGAGCAGTACTTC. Amino acids: CASSVQGSPAEQYF.

V usage is TRBV28 and J usage is TRBJ1-4; 9 bases agree with TRBD1. CDR3 length: 18 amino acids. Per germline, CDR1 MDHEN and CDR2 SYDVKM. Unmatched junction bases numbered 10, after V lost 1 base and J lost 4 bases. In nucleotides, the CDR3 is TGTGCCAGCAGTTTATTGGGACAGGGTATTCCCCTTAATGAAAAACTGTTTTTT. Its protein product is CASSLLGQGIPLNEKLFF.